This entry lists 17 T cell receptor beta chains sequenced from one sample in a study of T cell changes during pregnancy in multiple sclerosis. The table came from immunoSEQ multiplex PCR; TCRdb's copy has only in-frame clones and leaves some out. This table holds about 46,000 clones, 85% to 95% found once. This specimen was peripheral blood, taken in the third trimester of pregnancy. These receptors were obtained from a female donor with multiple sclerosis, enrolled in a pregnancy study.

V usage is TRBV6-6 and J usage is TRBJ2-3; TRBD2 agrees at 7 bases. CDR1 is MNHNY, CDR2 SVGAGI, per germline (reference sequence). The ends lost 9 bases at V and 0 bases at J; junction bases unmatched: 6. The CDR3 covers 14 residues. The CDR3 DNA follows: TGTGCCAGTCGGAGCGGGGCTAGCACAGATACGCAGTATTTT. This encodes CASRSGASTDTQYF.

This chain connects TRBV5-5 to TRBJ2-1; D is unclear. This CDR3 comprises 15 residues. The ends were cut back, 1 base at V and 1 base at J, with 9 bases in the middle. Germline values: CDR1 SGHKS, CDR2 YYEKEE (reference sequence). The CDR3 DNA reads as TGTGCCAGCAGCTTGTCTCCAGGTTCCTACAATGAGCAGTTCTTC. Its protein is CASSLSPGSYNEQFF.

V gene TRBV7-3 combines with J gene TRBJ2-1; TRBD1 might be the D (5 bases). This CDR3 is built from 17 residues. Germline loops: CDR1 SGHTA, CDR2 FQGTGA. V was pared by 4 bases and J by 0 bases, with 16 bases between. The CDR3 DNA sequence: TGTGCCAGCAGCTACGAAGGGGCGCCGAGCTCCTACAATGAGCAGTTCTTC. Translated: CASSYEGAPSSYNEQFF.

The chain recombines TRBV6-4 with TRBJ2-3; TRBD2 agrees at 9 bases. Germline assignment: CDR1 MRHNA and CDR2 SNTAGT. This CDR3 contains 16 residues. Trimming removed 6 bases from V and 4 bases from J; junction bases left unmatched: 11. CDR3 region: CASSESGGRASDTQYF. CDR3 in DNA: TGTGCCAGCAGCGAATCAGGCGGGAGGGCCTCAGATACGCAGTATTTT.

The V and J genes are TRBV5-6 and TRBJ2-3; 10 nucleotides align to TRBD1. Germline loops: CDR1 SGHDT, CDR2 YYEEEE. With 4 bases clipped from V and 5 bases from J, the junction kept 19 bases outside the gene matches. The length of the CDR3 is 19 residues. The CDR3 sequence: CASSRTGGPVGDSLDTQYF. CDR3 sequence (DNA): TGTGCCAGCAGCAGGACAGGGGGTCCGGTTGGAGACTCACTAGATACGCAGTATTTT.

The gene calls are TRBV9 and TRBJ2-3; 9 nucleotides agree with TRBD2. The ends lost 3 bases at V and 2 bases at J; junction bases unmatched: 7. The CDR3 has 16 amino acids. The germline V gene encodes CDR1 SGDLS and CDR2 YYNGEE. CDR3 loop: CASSGRLADLTDTQYF. CDR3 bases: TGTGCCAGCAGCGGAAGACTAGCGGACCTCACAGATACGCAGTATTTT.

This chain joins TRBV10-3 and TRBJ2-3; D is possibly TRBD2 (6 bases). The CDR3 spans 14 residues. V was pared by 10 bases and J by 0 bases, with 14 bases between. Per germline, CDR1 ENHRY and CDR2 SYGVKD. The CDR3 DNA is TGTGCCACCTCGCGGGCGGGGAGCACAGATACGCAGTATTTT. Its translation is CATSRAGSTDTQYF.

The J gene is TRBJ1-1, the V gene TRBV28; the D gene is possibly TRBD1 (5 bases). This CDR3 is 15 amino acids long. Per the germline V gene, CDR1 is MDHEN and CDR2 is SYDVKM. The V gene lost 5 bases and the J gene lost 3 bases, with 16 bases spanning the gap. The CDR3 region has the DNA TGTGCCAGCAGTCCCCTGCAAGGGGAGGACACTGAAGCTTTCTTT. Translating gives CASSPLQGEDTEAFF.

The J gene is TRBJ2-2, the V gene TRBV19, with 7 bases aligning to TRBD2. CDR1 LNHDA and CDR2 SQIVND come from the germline V gene (reference sequence). The CDR3 extends over 14 amino acids. Unmatched junction bases numbered 4, after V lost 3 bases and J lost 6 bases. As DNA, the CDR3 is TGTGCCAGTAGTATGGGAGGGTGGCCCGGGGAGCTGTTTTTT. Protein sequence: CASSMGGWPGELFF.

The V gene is TRBV15, the J gene TRBJ2-3; 7 bases are shared with TRBD2. The CDR3 is made up of 16 amino acids. The germline CDR1 and CDR2 sequences are LNHNV and YYDKDF (reference sequence). J gave up 3 bases and V 4 bases, and 10 bases lay outside the gene matches. The CDR3 nucleotides read TGTGCCACCAGCACCCGTCAGGCTAGCGGTACAGATACGCAGTATTTT. As protein: CATSTRQASGTDTQYF.

The V call is TRBV9, the J call TRBJ2-2, with 7 bases fitting TRBD2. CDR1 SGDLS and CDR2 YYNGEE come from the germline V gene. The V segment lost 0 bases and the J segment 6 bases; nucleotides outside the gene matches: 5. This CDR3 has 15 residues. CDR3 nucleotides: TGTGCCAGCAGCGTAGAGGGCGCGGGAGCCGGGGAGCTGTTTTTT. It codes for CASSVEGAGAGELFF.

V usage is TRBV6-5 and J usage is TRBJ2-7, with unresolved D. Germline-derived CDR1 and CDR2 are MNHEY and SVGAGI. This CDR3 is 12 amino acids long. V lost 6 bases, J lost 0 bases, and 6 bases lay in between. In DNA, the CDR3 is TGTGCCAGCAGCGCCAGCTCCTACGAGCAGTACTTC. Its translation: CASSASSYEQYF.

Only one count was recorded for this clone. This chain joins TRBV14 and TRBJ2-3, with D possibly matching TRBD2 (6 bases). The V and J ends lost 2 bases and 5 bases respectively, with 11 bases between them. Germline CDR1 and CDR2: SGHDN and FVKESK. CDR3 length: 14 amino acids. In DNA, the CDR3 is TGTGCCAGCAGCCAATTAGGGGAGGAAGATACGCAGTATTTT. It codes for CASSQLGEEDTQYF.

V and J are TRBV27 and TRBJ2-5; 7 bases align to TRBD1. CDR3 length: 15 residues. V gave up 5 bases and J gave up 5 bases; unmatched junction bases: 11. Germline V gene lookup returns CDR1 MNHEY and CDR2 SMNVEV (reference sequence). In DNA, the CDR3 is TGTGCCAGCAGTAAACCCCGGGCAGGGGGTGAGACCCAGTACTTC. Translating gives CASSKPRAGGETQYF.

The chain carries TRBV5-4 and TRBJ2-4; possible D gene TRBD2, 5 bases. This CDR3 has 16 amino acids. Per germline, CDR1 SGHNT and CDR2 YYREEE (reference sequence). V lost 0 bases, J lost 3 bases, and 13 bases lay in between. The CDR3 region has the DNA TGTGCCAGCAGCTTGGCTCTTGGAGGAGGCAAAAACATTCAGTACTTC. Translating gives CASSLALGGGKNIQYF.

In its sample, this clone was seen once. This chain connects TRBV7-2 to TRBJ2-3, with 15 nucleotides matching TRBD2. Germline V gives CDR1 SGHTA, CDR2 FQGNSA. The CDR3 sequence is 19 residues long. CDR3 residues: CARSQQSGLAGGSTDTQYF. CDR3 sequence (DNA): TGTGCGAGGTCCCAGCAGTCGGGACTAGCGGGAGGCTCCACAGATACGCAGTATTTT.

The genes are TRBV9 and TRBJ2-2; 8 bases are shared with TRBD1. Per germline, CDR1 SGDLS and CDR2 YYNGEE. The CDR3 loop spans 15 amino acids. The V and J ends lost 0 bases and 6 bases, in that order; junction bases with no gene match: 4. CDR3 protein: CASSVDRGSSGELFF. CDR3 nucleotides: TGTGCCAGCAGCGTAGACAGGGGGTCCTCCGGGGAGCTGTTTTTT.